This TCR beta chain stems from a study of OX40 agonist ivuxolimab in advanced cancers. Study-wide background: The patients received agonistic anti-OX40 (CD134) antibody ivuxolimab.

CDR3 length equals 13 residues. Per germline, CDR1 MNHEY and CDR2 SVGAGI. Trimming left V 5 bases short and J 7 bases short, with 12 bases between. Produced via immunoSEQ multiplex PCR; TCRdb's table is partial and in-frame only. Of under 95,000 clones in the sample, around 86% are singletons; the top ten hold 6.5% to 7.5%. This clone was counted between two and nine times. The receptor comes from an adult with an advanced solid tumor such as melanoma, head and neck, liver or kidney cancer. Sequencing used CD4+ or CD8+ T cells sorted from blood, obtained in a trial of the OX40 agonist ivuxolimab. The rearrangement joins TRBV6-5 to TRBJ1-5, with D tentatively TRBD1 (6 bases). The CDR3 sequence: CASSKDSIQPQHF. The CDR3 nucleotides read TGTGCCAGCAGTAAGGACAGCATCCAGCCCCAGCATTTT.